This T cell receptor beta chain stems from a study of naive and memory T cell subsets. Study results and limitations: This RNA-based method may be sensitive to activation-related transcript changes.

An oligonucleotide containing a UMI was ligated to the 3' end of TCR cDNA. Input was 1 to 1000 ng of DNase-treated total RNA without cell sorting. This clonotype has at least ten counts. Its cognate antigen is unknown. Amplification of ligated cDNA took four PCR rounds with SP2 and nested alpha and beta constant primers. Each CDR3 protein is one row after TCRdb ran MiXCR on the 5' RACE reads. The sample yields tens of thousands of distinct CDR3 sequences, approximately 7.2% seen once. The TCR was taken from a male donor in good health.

CDR3 in DNA: TGTGCCAGCAACTCGGGACAGGGTGGGCTGGGGTCCTACAATGAGCAGTTCTTC. Encoded protein: CASNSGQGGLGSYNEQFF. The chain carries TRBV13 and TRBJ2-1, with 9 bases fitting TRBD1. This CDR3 region has 18 residues. V trimming: 7 bases; J trimming: 1 base; junction bases outside the gene matches: 14. Germline assignment: CDR1 PRHDT and CDR2 FYEKMQ (reference sequence).